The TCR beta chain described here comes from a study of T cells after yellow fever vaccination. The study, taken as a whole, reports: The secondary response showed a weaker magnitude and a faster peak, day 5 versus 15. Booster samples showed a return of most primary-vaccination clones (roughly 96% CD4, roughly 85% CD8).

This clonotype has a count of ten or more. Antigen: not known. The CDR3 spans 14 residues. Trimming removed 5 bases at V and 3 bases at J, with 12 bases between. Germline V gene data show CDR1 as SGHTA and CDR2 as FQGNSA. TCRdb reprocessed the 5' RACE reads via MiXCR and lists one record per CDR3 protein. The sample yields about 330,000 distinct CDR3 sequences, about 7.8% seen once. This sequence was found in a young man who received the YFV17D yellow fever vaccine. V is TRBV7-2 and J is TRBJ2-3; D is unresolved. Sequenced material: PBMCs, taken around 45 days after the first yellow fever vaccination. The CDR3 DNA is TGTGCCAGCAGCCCTATAGTGGGGACAGATACGCAGTATTTT. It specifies CASSPIVGTDTQYF.